This TCR beta chain was retrieved from a study of long-term antiretroviral therapy in people with HIV. Whole-study findings and limits: HIV repertoires spanned narrower CDR3 length ranges than controls. Dominance of pre-ART expanded clones persisted, fluctuating and often declining after ART.

Donors needed at least one pre-ART PBMC sample plus at least two post-ART samples. A v3.0 immunoSEQ assay was performed at survey level. TCRdb's copy holds only in-frame clones and misses some; the assay was immunoSEQ multiplex PCR. There are approximately 24,000 clones in the sample; 70% to 90% occur only once, and less than 6.5% lies in the top ten. Germline V gene sequence: CDR1 MNHNS, CDR2 SASEGT. Trimming cost V 5 bases and J 2 bases; bases outside gene matches: 5. The CDR3 length is 15 residues. As for this clone: Its antigen is not identified.

The V and J genes are TRBV6-1 and TRBJ2-3; 9 bases map to TRBD1. This receptor was identified in a man aged 25 to 40 with HIV. This sample comprised unsorted PBMCs, obtained around 4.5 years after starting antiretroviral therapy. The CDR3, as DNA: TGTGCCAGCAGTAAACAGGGGGCAGCCACAGATACGCAGTATTTT. Translated, it gives CASSKQGAATDTQYF.